The clone carrying this T cell receptor (beta chain) was seen at least ten times. The antigen is unknown. This record belongs to a study of human T cells and chemical hapten exposure. About the research overall: Chiefly female patients presented with alopecia areata, totalis or universalis. Findings and caveats of the study: Positive correlation was observed between PT1 expanded TCR counts and patch test score. Expanded TCRs clustered into significantly more large CDR3 similarity groups than controls, the analysis revealed.

Within the library, unique molecular identifiers were attached to each individual cDNA molecule. TCRdb recomputed calls from the RACE reads with MiXCR, one row per CDR3 protein. Of tens of thousands of distinct CDR3 sequences in the sample, less than 3.5% were seen once. Time point denoted: patch test 2, 6 weeks after DPC sensitization. Regarding treatment: therapeutic diphenylcyclopropenone sensitization with weekly scalp DPC. The germline gives CDR1 SEHNR, CDR2 FQNEAQ (reference sequence). V shed 5 bases and J 0 bases; nucleotides not matched to a gene: 12. The CDR3 consists of 19 residues. The sequencing used whole blood, collected in connection with sensitization to the hapten diphenylcyclopropenone (DPC). The receptor was derived from a man between 40 and 49 years old with alopecia areata. Some clones in this sample may be carry-over from other donors' samples. The chain is built from TRBV7-9 and TRBJ1-4, with 10 bases identical to TRBD1. The chain's CDR3 is CASSPTRDRGGATNEKLFF. The DNA for the CDR3 is TGTGCCAGCAGCCCTACCCGGGACAGGGGAGGGGCAACTAATGAAAAACTGTTTTTT.